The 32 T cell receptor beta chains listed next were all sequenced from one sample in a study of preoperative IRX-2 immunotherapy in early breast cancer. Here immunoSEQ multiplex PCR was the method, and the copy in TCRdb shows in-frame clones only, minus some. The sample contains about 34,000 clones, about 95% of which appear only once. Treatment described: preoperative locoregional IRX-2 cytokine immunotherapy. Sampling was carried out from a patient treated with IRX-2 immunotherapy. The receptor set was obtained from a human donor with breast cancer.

The CDR3 protein is CASTQGRGNTEAFF. CDR3 in DNA: TGTGCCAGCACACAGGGTCGGGGAAACACTGAAGCTTTCTTT. The chain is built from TRBV27 and TRBJ1-1; D is possibly TRBD1 (6 bases). The CDR3 length is 14 residues. Trimming took 7 bases from V and 2 from J, leaving 14 bases between them. From germline, CDR1 is MNHEY and CDR2 SMNVEV (reference sequence).

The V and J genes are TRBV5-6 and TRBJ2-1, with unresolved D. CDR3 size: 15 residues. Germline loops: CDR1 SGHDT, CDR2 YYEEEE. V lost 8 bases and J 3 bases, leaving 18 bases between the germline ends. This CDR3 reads CASGSPSGFYNEQFF. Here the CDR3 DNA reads TGTGCCAGTGGGTCTCCTTCGGGTTTCTACAATGAGCAGTTCTTC.

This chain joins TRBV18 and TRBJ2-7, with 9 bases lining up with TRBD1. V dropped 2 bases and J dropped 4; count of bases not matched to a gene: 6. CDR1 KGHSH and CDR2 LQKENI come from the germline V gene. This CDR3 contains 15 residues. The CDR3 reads CASSPGDRVLYEQYF. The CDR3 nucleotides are TGTGCCAGCTCACCAGGGGACAGGGTCCTGTACGAGCAGTACTTC.

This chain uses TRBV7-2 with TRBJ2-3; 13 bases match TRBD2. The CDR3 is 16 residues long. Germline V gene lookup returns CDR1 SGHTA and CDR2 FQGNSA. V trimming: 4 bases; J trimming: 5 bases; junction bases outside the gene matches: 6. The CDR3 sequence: CASSSGLAGEGDTQYF. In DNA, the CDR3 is TGTGCCAGCAGCTCCGGACTAGCGGGAGAGGGAGATACGCAGTATTTT. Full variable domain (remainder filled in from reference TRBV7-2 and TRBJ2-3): GAGVSQSPSNKVTEKGKDVELRCDPISGHTALYWYRQSLGQGLEFLIYFQGNSAPDKSGLPSDRFSAERTGGSVSTLTIQRTQQEDSAVYLCASSSGLAGEGDTQYFGPGTRLTVL.

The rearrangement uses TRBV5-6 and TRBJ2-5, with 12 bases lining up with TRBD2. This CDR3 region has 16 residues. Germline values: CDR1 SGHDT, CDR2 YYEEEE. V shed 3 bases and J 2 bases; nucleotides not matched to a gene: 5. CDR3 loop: CASSSTGLAGQETQYF. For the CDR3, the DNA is TGTGCCAGCAGCTCAACCGGACTAGCGGGACAAGAGACCCAGTACTTC.

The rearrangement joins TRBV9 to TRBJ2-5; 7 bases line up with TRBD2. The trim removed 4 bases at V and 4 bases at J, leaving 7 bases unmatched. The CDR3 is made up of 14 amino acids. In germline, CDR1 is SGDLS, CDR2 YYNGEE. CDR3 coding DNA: TGTGCCAGCAGCCGAGGGGCTAGCGGAGAGACCCAGTACTTC. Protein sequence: CASSRGASGETQYF.

The DNA of the CDR3 is TGTGCCAGCAGCTTAGCGGGGGGAGGGGAGACCCAGTACTTC. Its protein product is CASSLAGGGETQYF. The chain recombines TRBV11-2 with TRBJ2-5; 7 bases agree with TRBD2. Looked up from germline, CDR1 is SGHAT and CDR2 is FQNNGV. V was pared by 1 base and J by 5 bases, with 4 bases of the junction left unmatched. The CDR3 runs to 14 residues.

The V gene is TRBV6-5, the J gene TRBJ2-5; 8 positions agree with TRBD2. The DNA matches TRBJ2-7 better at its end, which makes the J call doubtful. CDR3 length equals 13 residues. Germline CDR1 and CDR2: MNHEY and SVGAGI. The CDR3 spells CASAERGYYEQYF. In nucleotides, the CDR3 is TGTGCCAGCGCGGAGCGGGGGTACTACGAGCAGTACTTC.

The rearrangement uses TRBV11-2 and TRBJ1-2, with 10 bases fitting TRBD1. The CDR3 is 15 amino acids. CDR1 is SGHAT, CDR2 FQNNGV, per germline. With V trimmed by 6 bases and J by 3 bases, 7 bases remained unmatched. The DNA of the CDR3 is TGTGCCAGCAGATCCCCCGGGACAGGGGACTATGGCTACACCTTC. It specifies CASRSPGTGDYGYTF.

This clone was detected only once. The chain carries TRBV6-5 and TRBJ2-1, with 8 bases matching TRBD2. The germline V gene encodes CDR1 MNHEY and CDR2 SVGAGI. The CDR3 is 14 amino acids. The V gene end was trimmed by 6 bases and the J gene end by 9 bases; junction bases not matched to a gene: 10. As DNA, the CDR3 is TGTGCCAGCAGCACAGGGCGGGAGGCCGGTGAGCAGTTCTTC. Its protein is CASSTGREAGEQFF.

CDR3 sequence (DNA): TGTGCCAGCAGCCAAGGGTTTCGGAGTAGCGGAGCAGATACGCAGTATTTT. Translation gives CASSQGFRSSGADTQYF. This chain uses TRBV14 with TRBJ2-3, with D possibly TRBD2 on 6 matching bases. Trimming shortened V by 1 base and J by 4 bases, and 18 bases separated the two germline ends. This CDR3 is built from 17 residues. In germline, CDR1 is SGHDN, CDR2 FVKESK.

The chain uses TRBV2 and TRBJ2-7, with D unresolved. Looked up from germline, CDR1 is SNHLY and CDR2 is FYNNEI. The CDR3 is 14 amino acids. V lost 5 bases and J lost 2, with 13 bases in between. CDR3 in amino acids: CASSPSRLTYEQYF. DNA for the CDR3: TGTGCCAGCAGTCCCTCTAGACTGACCTACGAGCAGTACTTC.

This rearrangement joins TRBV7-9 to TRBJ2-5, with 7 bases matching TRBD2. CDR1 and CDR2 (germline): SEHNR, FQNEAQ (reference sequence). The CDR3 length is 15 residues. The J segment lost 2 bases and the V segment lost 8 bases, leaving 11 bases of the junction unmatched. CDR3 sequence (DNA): TGTGCCAGCCAAGCTCCTAGCGGTTTACAAGAGACCCAGTACTTC. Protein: CASQAPSGLQETQYF.

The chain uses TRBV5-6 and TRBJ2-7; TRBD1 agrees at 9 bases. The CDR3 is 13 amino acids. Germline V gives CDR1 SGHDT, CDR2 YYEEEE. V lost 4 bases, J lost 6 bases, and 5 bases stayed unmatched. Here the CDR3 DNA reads TGTGCCAGCAGCCGGGACAGGGTAAGCGAGCAGTACTTC. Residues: CASSRDRVSEQYF.

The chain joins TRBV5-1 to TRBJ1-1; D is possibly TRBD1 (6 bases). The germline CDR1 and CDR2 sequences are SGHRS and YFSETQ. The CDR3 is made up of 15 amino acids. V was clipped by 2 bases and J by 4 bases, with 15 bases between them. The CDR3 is CASSFRLTGGTEAFF. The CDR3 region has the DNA TGCGCCAGCAGCTTTAGATTGACAGGTGGCACTGAAGCTTTCTTT.

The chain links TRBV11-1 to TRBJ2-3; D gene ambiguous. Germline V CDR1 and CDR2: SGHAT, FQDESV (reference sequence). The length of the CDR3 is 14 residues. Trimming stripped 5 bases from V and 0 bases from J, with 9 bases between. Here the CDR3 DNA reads TGTGCCAGCAGCCCCCGGGCTAGCACAGATACGCAGTATTTT. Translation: CASSPRASTDTQYF.

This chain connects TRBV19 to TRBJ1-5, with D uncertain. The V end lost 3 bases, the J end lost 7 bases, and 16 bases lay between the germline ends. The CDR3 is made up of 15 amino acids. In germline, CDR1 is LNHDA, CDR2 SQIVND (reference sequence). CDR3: CASSIHFGSGQPQHF. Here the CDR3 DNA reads TGTGCCAGTAGTATTCATTTCGGATCGGGGCAGCCCCAGCATTTT.

This CDR3 reads CASSQGTASRYIQYF. The CDR3 nucleotides are TGTGCCAGCAGCCAAGGAACGGCGTCTCGATACATTCAGTACTTC. This chain connects TRBV4-2 to TRBJ2-4; unclear D gene. The CDR3 length is 15 residues. Trimming pared 1 base from V and 8 bases from J, leaving 15 bases between. Germline V lookup: CDR1 LGHNA, CDR2 YNFKEQ.

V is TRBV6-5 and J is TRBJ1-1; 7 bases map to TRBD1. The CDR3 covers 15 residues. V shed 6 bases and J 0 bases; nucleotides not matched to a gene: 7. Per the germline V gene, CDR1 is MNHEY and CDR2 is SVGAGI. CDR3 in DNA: TGTGCCAGCAGCATACTAGGGGGCCTGAACACTGAAGCTTTCTTT. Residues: CASSILGGLNTEAFF.

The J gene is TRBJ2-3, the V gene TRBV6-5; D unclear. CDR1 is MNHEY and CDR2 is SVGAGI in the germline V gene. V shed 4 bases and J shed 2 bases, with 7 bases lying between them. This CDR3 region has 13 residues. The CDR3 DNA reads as TGTGCCAGCAGTTTAATTATCACAGATACGCAGTATTTT. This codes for CASSLIITDTQYF.

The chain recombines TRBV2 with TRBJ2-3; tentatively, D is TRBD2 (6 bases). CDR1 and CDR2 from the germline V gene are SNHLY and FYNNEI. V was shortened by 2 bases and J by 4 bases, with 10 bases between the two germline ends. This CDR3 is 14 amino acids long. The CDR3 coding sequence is TGTGCCAGCAGTGAAACGGGAGTCCCAGATACGCAGTATTTT. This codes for CASSETGVPDTQYF.

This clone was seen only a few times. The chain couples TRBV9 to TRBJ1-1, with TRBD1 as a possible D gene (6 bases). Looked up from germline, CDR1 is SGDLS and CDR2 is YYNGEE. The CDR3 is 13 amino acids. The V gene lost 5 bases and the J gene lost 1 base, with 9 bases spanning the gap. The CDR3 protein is CASRGQRNTEAFF. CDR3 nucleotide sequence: TGTGCCAGCAGAGGACAGCGGAACACTGAAGCTTTCTTT.

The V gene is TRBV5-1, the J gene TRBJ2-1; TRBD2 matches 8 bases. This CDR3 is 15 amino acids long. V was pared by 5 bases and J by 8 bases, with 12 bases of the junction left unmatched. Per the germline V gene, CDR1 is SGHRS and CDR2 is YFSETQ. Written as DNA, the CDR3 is TGCGCCAGCAGACCGGGACTAGTGAATTCCTATGAGCAGTTCTTC. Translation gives CASRPGLVNSYEQFF.

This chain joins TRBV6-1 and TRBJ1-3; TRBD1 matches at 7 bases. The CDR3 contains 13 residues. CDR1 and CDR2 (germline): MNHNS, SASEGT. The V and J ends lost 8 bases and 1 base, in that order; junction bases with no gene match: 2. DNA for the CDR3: TGTGCCAGCCTGGGACAGTCTGGAAACACCATATATTTT. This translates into CASLGQSGNTIYF.

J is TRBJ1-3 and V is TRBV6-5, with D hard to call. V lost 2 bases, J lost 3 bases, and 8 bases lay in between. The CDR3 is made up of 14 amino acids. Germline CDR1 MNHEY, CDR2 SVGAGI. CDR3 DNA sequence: TGTGCCAGCAGTTACCGGAGAGTTGGAAACACCATATATTTT. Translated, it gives CASSYRRVGNTIYF.

The CDR3 loop is CASSYRDRVSTNEKLFF. The CDR3 nucleotides are TGTGCCAGCAGCTACCGGGACAGGGTGTCGACTAATGAAAAACTGTTTTTT. V usage is TRBV5-5 and J usage is TRBJ1-4; TRBD1 agrees at 9 bases. The germline CDR1 and CDR2 sequences are SGHKS and YYEKEE (reference sequence). The CDR3 is made up of 17 amino acids. With 3 bases clipped from V and 2 bases from J, the junction kept 8 bases outside the gene matches.

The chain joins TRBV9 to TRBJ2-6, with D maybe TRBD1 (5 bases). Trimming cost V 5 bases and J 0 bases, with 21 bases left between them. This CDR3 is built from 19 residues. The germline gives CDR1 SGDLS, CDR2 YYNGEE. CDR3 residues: CASRRRAIDSSSGANVLTF. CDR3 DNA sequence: TGTGCCAGCAGACGACGAGCCATCGACAGTAGCTCTGGGGCCAACGTCCTGACTTTC.

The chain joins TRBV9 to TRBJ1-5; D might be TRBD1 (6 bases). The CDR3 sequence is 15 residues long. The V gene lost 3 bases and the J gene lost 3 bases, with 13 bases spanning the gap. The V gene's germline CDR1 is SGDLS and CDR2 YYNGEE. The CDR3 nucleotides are TGTGCCAGCAGCGAGGGGGGGACAATCAATCAGCCCCAGCATTTT. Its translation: CASSEGGTINQPQHF. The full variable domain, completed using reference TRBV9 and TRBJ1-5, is DSGVTQTPKHLITATGQRVTLRCSPRSGDLSVYWYQQSLDQGLQFLIQYYNGEERAKGNILERFSAQQFPDLHSELNLSSLELGDSALYFCASSEGGTINQPQHFGDGTRLSIL.

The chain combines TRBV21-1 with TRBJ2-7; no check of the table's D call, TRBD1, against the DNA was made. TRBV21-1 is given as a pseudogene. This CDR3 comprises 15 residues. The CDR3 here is CASIHRDNFSYEQYF. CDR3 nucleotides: TGTGCCAGCATCCACCGGGACAATTTCTCCTACGAGCAGTACTTC.

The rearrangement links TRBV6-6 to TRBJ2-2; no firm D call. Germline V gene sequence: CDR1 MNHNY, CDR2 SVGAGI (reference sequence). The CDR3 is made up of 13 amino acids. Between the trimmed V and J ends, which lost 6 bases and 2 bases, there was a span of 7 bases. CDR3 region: CASRSGNTGELFF. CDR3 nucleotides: TGTGCCAGCAGATCTGGAAACACCGGGGAGCTGTTTTTT.

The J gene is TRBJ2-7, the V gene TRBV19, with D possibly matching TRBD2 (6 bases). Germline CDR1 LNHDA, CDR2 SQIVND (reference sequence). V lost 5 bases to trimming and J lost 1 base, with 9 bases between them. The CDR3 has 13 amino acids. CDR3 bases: TGTGCCAGTAGTGCGGGACTTTCCTACGAGCAGTACTTC. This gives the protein CASSAGLSYEQYF.

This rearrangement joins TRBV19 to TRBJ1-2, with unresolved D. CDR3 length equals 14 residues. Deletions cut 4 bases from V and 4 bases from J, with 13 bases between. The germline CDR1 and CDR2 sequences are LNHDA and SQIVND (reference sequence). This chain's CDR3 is CASSRGSGSYGYTF. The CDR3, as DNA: TGTGCCAGTAGTAGAGGGAGTGGTTCCTATGGCTACACCTTC.